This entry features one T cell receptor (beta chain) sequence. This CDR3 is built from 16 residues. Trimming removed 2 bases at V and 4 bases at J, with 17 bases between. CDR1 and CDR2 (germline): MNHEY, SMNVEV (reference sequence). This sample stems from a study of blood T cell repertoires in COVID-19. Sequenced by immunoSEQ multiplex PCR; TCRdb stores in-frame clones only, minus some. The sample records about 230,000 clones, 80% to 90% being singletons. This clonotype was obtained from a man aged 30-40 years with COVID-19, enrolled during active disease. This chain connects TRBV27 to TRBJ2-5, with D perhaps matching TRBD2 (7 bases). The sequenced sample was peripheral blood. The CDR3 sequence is CASSLGPGAGAETQYF. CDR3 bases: TGTGCCAGCAGTTTAGGTCCGGGGGCGGGGGCAGAGACCCAGTACTTC.